This record concerns one T cell receptor (beta chain) sequence. The antigen remains unidentified. Amplification by 5'RACE using constant-segment primers produced TCR alpha and TCR beta cDNA libraries that carried sample barcodes and UMIs. MiXCR, run by TCRdb on the 5' RACE reads, gives a single entry per CDR3 protein. The sample comprises over 300,000 distinct CDR3 sequences, under 25% of which are singletons, and around 20% rests with the top ten. The sample originates from a study of T-cell memory formation after mild COVID-19. Findings of the study overall: Pre-infection memory harbored some responding clones, suggesting cross-reactive memory joined. CD4+ contracting clones were mainly CM and EM; CD8+ ones, EMRA.

This CDR3 has 17 residues. Per germline, CDR1 MNHEY and CDR2 SVGEGT. Trimming removed 3 bases at V and 1 base at J, with 17 bases between. The V call is TRBV6-2 or TRBV6-3, the J call TRBJ2-3; D perhaps matches TRBD2 (7 bases). What was sequenced was PBMCs or a T cell subset sorted from them (not recorded which). The clonotype was recovered from a man younger than 35 who had mild COVID-19 (a few samples of this study predate the infection). Cell type and time point are not known. The CDR3 bases are TGTGCCAGCAGTTATTCTCCTACGGGGGGCGGCACAGATACGCAGTATTTT. Its translation is CASSYSPTGGGTDTQYF.